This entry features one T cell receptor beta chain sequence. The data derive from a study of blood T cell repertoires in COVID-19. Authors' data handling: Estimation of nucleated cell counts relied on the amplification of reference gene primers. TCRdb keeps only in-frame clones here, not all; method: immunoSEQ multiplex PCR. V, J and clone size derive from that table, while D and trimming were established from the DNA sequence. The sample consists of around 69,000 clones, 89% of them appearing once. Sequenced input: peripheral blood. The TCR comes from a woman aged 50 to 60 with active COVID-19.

This CDR3 reads CASSQLNRDTQYF. CDR3 nucleotides: TGTGCCAGCAGCCAGCTGAACAGAGATACGCAGTATTTT. V usage is TRBV4-2 and J usage is TRBJ2-3; D uncertain. V was shortened by 3 bases and J by 5 bases, with 9 bases between the two germline ends. CDR1 is LGHNA and CDR2 is YNFKEQ in the germline V gene. The CDR3 length is 13 residues.